Listed below are T cell receptor beta chains from one sample, sequenced in a study of cytomegalovirus exposure and HLA in healthy donors. Clones were sequenced by immunoSEQ multiplex PCR, and TCRdb holds only the in-frame ones, with some missing. This repertoire shows about 200,000 clones, 84% found once; its top ten account for around an eighth. Sequencing input: PBMCs. These receptors came from a woman aged 25 to 39 in good health and CMV-seropositive. Each CDR3 is given with its conserved first and last residue. The D gene is left open where the match is weak. The size field is filled for only some rows; it gives once, few, many or a size class.

J	D	V	size	CDR3	DNA
TRBJ2-7	TRBD2	TRBV4-2	.	CASSQGRSSGSPYEQYF	TGTGCCAGCAGCCAAGGGCGATCTAGCGGGAGTCCGTACGAGCAGTACTTC
TRBJ2-7	.	TRBV2	.	CASGLSVYEQYF	TGTGCCAGCGGGCTCTCGGTGTACGAGCAGTACTTC
TRBJ2-7	TRBD1	TRBV28	.	CASLETGKTFFAEQYF	TGTGCCAGCTTAGAGACAGGGAAAACTTTCTTTGCCGAGCAGTACTTC
TRBJ1-2	TRBD1	TRBV5-1	once	CASSSGTGVYGYTF	TGCGCCAGCAGTTCCGGGACAGGGGTCTATGGCTACACCTTC
TRBJ1-5	.	TRBV28	.	CASSERNQPQHF	TGTGCCAGCAGCGAGAGGAATCAGCCCCAGCATTTT
TRBJ1-2	.	TRBV6-5	.	CASADKPYGYTF	TGTGCCAGCGCAGATAAACCATATGGCTACACCTTC
TRBJ2-7	TRBD1	TRBV7-9	.	CASSGTGQGIYEQYF	TGTGCCAGCAGCGGGACCGGACAGGGAATCTACGAGCAGTACTTC
TRBJ2-5	TRBD2	TRBV7-8	.	CASSLVMGGEKTQYF	TGTGCCAGCAGCTTAGTTATGGGAGGGGAAAAGACCCAGTACTTC
TRBJ2-3	TRBD2	TRBV5-1	.	CASTGGDTQYF	TGCGCCAGCACGGGGGGAGATACGCAGTATTTT
TRBJ2-1	TRBD2	TRBV30	.	CAWSVGLAGNEQFF	TGTGCCTGGAGTGTGGGGCTAGCGGGAAATGAGCAGTTCTTC
TRBJ2-7	TRBD2	TRBV29-1	once	CSVGGLAGAYEQYF	TGCAGCGTAGGTGGACTAGCGGGAGCCTACGAGCAGTACTTC
TRBJ2-1	TRBD1	TRBV28	.	CASTDRVNEQFF	TGTGCCAGCACGGACAGGGTCAATGAGCAGTTCTTC
TRBJ2-2	TRBD1	TRBV5-1	.	CASRLDRVGGELFF	TGCGCCAGCAGGTTGGACAGGGTTGGCGGGGAGCTGTTTTTT
TRBJ1-5	TRBD1	TRBV5-4	.	CASSQGTGDDQPQHF	TGTGCCAGCAGCCAAGGGACAGGGGACGATCAGCCCCAGCATTTT
TRBJ1-2	.	TRBV19	.	CASKDMARAFYGYTF	TGTGCCAGTAAGGATATGGCCAGGGCCTTCTATGGCTACACCTTC
TRBJ2-5	.	TRBV19	once	CASSMRFVETQYF	TGTGCCAGTAGTATGAGGTTTGTAGAGACCCAGTACTTC
TRBJ1-5	.	TRBV28	.	CASSSPQVGNQPQHF	TGTGCCAGCAGTTCCCCACAGGTTGGCAATCAGCCCCAGCATTTT
TRBJ2-1	TRBD1	TRBV5-6	once	CASSLGLQGARRNEQFF	TGTGCCAGCAGCTTGGGATTGCAGGGGGCAAGACGCAATGAGCAGTTCTTC
TRBJ2-7	TRBD2	TRBV27	.	CASSRTSGRGSYEQYF	TGTGCCAGCAGTCGGACTAGCGGGAGAGGGTCCTACGAGCAGTACTTC
TRBJ1-1	.	TRBV18	.	CASSLGTGTTNTEAFF	TGTGCCAGCTCACTTGGAACCGGGACAACTAACACTGAAGCTTTCTTT
TRBJ1-2	.	TRBV28	.	CASRSPGQTSGGGTF	TGTGCCAGCAGGTCCCCGGGCCAGACCTCGGGGGGGGGCACCTTC
TRBJ1-1	TRBD1	TRBV15	.	CATSIRTGGNTEAFF	TGTGCCACCAGCATTCGGACAGGGGGGAACACTGAAGCTTTCTTT
TRBJ1-5	TRBD1	TRBV2	few	CASSAGTAYYQPQHF	TGTGCCAGCAGCGCCGGGACAGCGTATTATCAGCCCCAGCATTTT
TRBJ2-7	TRBD1	TRBV10-3	.	CAISESGTGTYEQYF	TGTGCCATCAGTGAGTCCGGGACAGGGACCTACGAGCAGTACTTC
TRBJ2-3	TRBD1	TRBV27	.	CASTADRDTDTQYF	TGTGCCAGCACCGCCGACAGGGATACAGATACGCAGTATTTT
TRBJ2-7	TRBD2	TRBV6-5	.	CASSSRTSGRGYEQYF	TGTGCCAGCAGTTCCCGGACTAGCGGGAGAGGCTACGAGCAGTACTTC
TRBJ1-4	.	TRBV19	few	CASRSDEKLFF	TGTGCCAGTAGGAGTGATGAAAAACTGTTTTTT
TRBJ2-7	.	TRBV29-1	once	CSVAGTISGTSYEQYF	TGCAGCGTTGCCGGGACGATTTCCGGGACATCCTACGAGCAGTACTTC
TRBJ1-2	.	TRBV28	.	CASSFDRFYGYTF	TGTGCCAGCAGTTTCGACAGGTTCTATGGCTACACCTTC
TRBJ1-1	TRBD1	TRBV6-5	few	CASSYSANPTGGEAFF	TGTGCCAGCAGTTACTCGGCAAACCCCACAGGGGGTGAAGCTTTCTTT
TRBJ1-2	.	TRBV6-5	.	CASSPNRASGYTF	TGTGCCAGCAGTCCCAACAGGGCAAGTGGCTACACCTTC
TRBJ1-1	.	TRBV6-1	.	CAAPGYLNTEAFF	TGTGCCGCCCCGGGGTATCTGAACACTGAAGCTTTCTTT
TRBJ2-3	TRBD1	TRBV19	.	CASSMIGTGGTDTQYF	TGTGCCAGTAGTATGATTGGGACAGGGGGCACAGATACGCAGTATTTT
TRBJ2-3	.	TRBV5-4	few	CASSLEEAADTQYF	TGTGCCAGCAGCTTGGAAGAAGCCGCGGATACGCAGTATTTT
TRBJ2-7	.	TRBV7-9	few	CASAGLTYEQYF	TGTGCCAGCGCGGGGCTAACCTACGAGCAGTACTTC
TRBJ1-4	.	TRBV25-1	.	CASTPYGGNEKLFF	TGTGCCAGCACTCCATACGGGGGGAATGAAAAACTGTTTTTT
TRBJ2-3	TRBD2	TRBV5-6	.	CASSSTTGLAASDTQYF	TGTGCCAGCAGCTCAACGACGGGACTAGCGGCTTCAGATACGCAGTATTTT
TRBJ1-2	TRBD1	TRBV5-6	.	CASNSLADRDTYGYTF	TGTGCCAGCAACTCCCTCGCCGACAGGGACACCTATGGCTACACCTTC
TRBJ1-2	TRBD1	TRBV6-5	.	CASSLAQGSYGYTF	TGTGCCAGCAGTCTAGCACAGGGGTCCTATGGCTACACCTTC
TRBJ2-5	TRBD2	TRBV2	.	CASRALGLAGEGETQYF	TGTGCCAGCAGGGCCTTGGGACTAGCGGGAGAGGGGGAGACCCAGTACTTC
TRBJ1-2	TRBD1	TRBV2	.	CASSQTGLDGYTF	TGTGCCAGCAGTCAGACAGGGCTGGATGGCTACACCTTC
TRBJ1-1	.	TRBV30	few	CAWVSGGTEAFF	TGTGCCTGGGTATCGGGGGGCACTGAAGCTTTCTTT
TRBJ1-2	.	TRBV4-1	.	CASSQEPGQGYTF	TGCGCCAGCAGCCAAGAACCAGGGCAAGGCTACACCTTC
TRBJ1-2	.	TRBV27	few	CASRYPGTRGYTF	TGTGCCAGCAGGTACCCCGGGACTAGGGGCTACACCTTC
TRBJ1-2	TRBD1	TRBV27	once	CASSPLIRQGSYGYTF	TGTGCCAGCAGTCCCCTCATACGACAGGGATCCTATGGCTACACCTTC
TRBJ2-5	TRBD1	TRBV5-1	.	CASSSSGQGFQETQYF	TGCGCCAGCAGCTCTTCGGGACAGGGATTTCAAGAGACCCAGTACTTC
TRBJ2-1	TRBD2	TRBV5-4	.	CASSLGSGGPSNEQFF	TGTGCCAGCAGCTTGGGTAGCGGGGGCCCCTCCAATGAGCAGTTCTTC
TRBJ2-7	.	TRBV19	.	CASSIPRGEQYF	TGTGCCAGTAGTATCCCCAGGGGCGAGCAGTACTTC
TRBJ2-7	.	TRBV28	.	CASSPIPQDSREQYF	TGTGCCAGCAGCCCAATCCCTCAGGACAGCCGCGAGCAGTACTTC
TRBJ2-2	.	TRBV7-3	.	CASSSQQGRGVRTGELFF	TGTGCCAGCAGCTCCCAACAGGGGCGGGGTGTTCGTACCGGGGAGCTGTTTTTT
TRBJ2-1	TRBD2	TRBV29-1	.	CSVKAGGPGEQFF	TGCAGCGTCAAAGCGGGAGGGCCCGGGGAGCAGTTCTTC
TRBJ1-1	TRBD1	TRBV2	once	CASSGTGLRNTEAFF	TGTGCCAGCAGCGGGACAGGGCTCCGGAACACTGAAGCTTTCTTT
TRBJ2-1	.	TRBV18	once	CASSPRRDSPVDEQFF	TGTGCCAGCTCTCCTCGCCGGGACTCTCCTGTGGATGAGCAGTTCTTC
TRBJ2-3	.	TRBV2	.	CASNRYKGSDTQYF	TGTGCCAGCAACCGCTATAAGGGGTCAGATACGCAGTATTTT
TRBJ1-2	.	TRBV6-1	.	CASTELRLLSYTF	TGTGCCAGCACTGAGTTACGCCTCCTAAGCTACACCTTC
TRBJ1-3	TRBD1	TRBV4-1	few	CASSQDSRDRTDTIYF	TGCGCCAGCAGCCAAGATTCTCGGGACAGGACGGACACCATATATTTT